Below, one T cell receptor (beta chain) is given with its context. This record comes from a study of blood T cell repertoires in COVID-19. This CDR3 has 16 residues. The V gene end was trimmed by 3 bases and the J gene end by 3 bases; junction bases not matched to a gene: 8. Germline CDR1 and CDR2: LNHDA and SQIVND (reference sequence). Original processing methods: Amplification of reference gene primers provided the estimated nucleated cell counts. Sequenced by immunoSEQ multiplex PCR; TCRdb stores in-frame clones only, minus some. V and J calls and clone size are as listed in that table; D and trimming were resolved from the DNA. The sample includes approximately 160,000 clones, 65% to 85% of them seen just once.

The sequenced material came from peripheral blood. The sequence was collected from a woman between 55 and 75 years old with acute or convalescent COVID-19. The chain is built from TRBV19 and TRBJ2-1; 7 bases align to TRBD2. The CDR3 here is CASSMEKRGIYNEQFF. In DNA, the CDR3 is TGTGCCAGTAGTATGGAGAAGCGGGGAATCTACAATGAGCAGTTCTTC.